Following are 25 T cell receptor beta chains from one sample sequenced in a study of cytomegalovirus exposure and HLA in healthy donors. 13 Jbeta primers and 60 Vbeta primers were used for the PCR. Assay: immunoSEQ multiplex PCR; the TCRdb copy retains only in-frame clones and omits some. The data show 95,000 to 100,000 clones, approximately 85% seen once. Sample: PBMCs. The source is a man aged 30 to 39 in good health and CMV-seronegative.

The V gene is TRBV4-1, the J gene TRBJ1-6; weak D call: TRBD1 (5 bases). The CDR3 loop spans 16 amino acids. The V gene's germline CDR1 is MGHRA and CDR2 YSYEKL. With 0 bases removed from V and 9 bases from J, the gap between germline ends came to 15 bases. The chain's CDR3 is CASSQDFPGWSSPLHF. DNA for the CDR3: TGCGCCAGCAGCCAAGACTTTCCAGGGTGGAGTTCACCCCTCCACTTT.

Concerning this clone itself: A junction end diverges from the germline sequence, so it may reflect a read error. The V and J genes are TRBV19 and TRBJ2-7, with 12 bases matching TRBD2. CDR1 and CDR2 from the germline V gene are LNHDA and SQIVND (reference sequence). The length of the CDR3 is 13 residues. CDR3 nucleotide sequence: TGTGCCAACCCTAGCGGGAGGGCCTATGAGCAGTACTTC. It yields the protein CANPSGRAYEQYF.

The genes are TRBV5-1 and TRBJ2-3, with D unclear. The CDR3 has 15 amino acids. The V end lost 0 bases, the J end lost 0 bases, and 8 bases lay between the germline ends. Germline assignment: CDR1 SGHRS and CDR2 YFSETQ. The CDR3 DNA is TGCGCCAGCAGCTTGGAACAGATAAGCACAGATACGCAGTATTTT. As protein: CASSLEQISTDTQYF.

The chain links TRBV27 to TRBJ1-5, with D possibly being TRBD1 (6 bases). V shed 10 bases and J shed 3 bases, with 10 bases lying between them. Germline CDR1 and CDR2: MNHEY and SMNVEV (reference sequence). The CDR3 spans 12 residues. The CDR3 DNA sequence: TGTGCCACCGGGGACATCAATCAGCCCCAGCATTTT. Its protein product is CATGDINQPQHF.

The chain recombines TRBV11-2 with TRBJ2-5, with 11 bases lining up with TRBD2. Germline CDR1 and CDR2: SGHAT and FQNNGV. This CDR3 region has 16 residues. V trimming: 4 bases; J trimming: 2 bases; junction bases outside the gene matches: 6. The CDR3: CASSYSGGAFQETQYF. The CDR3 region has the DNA TGTGCCAGCAGCTATAGCGGGGGGGCCTTTCAAGAGACCCAGTACTTC. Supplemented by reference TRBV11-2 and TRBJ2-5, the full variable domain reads EAGVAQSPRYKIIEKRQSVAFWCNPISGHATLYWYQQILGQGPKLLIQFQNNGVVDDSQLPKDRFSAERLKGVDSTLKIQPAKLEDSAVYLCASSYSGGAFQETQYFGPGTRLLVL.

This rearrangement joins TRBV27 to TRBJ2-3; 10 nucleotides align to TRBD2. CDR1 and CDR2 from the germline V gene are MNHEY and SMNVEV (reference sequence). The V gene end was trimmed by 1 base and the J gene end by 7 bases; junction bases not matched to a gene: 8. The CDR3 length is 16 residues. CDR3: CASSLFPSGSMYTQYF. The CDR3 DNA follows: TGTGCCAGCAGTTTATTCCCTAGCGGGAGTATGTATACGCAGTATTTT.

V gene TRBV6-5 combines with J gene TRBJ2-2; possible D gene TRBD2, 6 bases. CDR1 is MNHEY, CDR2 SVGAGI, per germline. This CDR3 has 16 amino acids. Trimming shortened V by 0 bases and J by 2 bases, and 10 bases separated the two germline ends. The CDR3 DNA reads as TGTGCCAGCAGTTACTCGTGGGGGGAAAACACCGGGGAGCTGTTTTTT. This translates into CASSYSWGENTGELFF.

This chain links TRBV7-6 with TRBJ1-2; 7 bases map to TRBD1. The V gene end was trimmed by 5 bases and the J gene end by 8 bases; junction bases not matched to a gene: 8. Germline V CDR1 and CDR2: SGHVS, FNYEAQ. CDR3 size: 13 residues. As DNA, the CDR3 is TGTGCCAGCAGCGAGAACAGGGGAGGCGGCTACACCTTC. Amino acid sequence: CASSENRGGGYTF.

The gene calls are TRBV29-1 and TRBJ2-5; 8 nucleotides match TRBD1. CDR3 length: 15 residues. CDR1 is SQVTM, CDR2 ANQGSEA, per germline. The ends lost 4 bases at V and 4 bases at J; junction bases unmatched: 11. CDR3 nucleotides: TGCAGCGTTGGGGGGCAGGGGGCCTCCGGAGAGACCCAGTACTTC. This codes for CSVGGQGASGETQYF.

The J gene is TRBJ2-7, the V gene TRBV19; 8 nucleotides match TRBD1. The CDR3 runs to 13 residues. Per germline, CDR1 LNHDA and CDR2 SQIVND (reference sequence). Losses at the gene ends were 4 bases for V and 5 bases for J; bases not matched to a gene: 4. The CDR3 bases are TGTGCCAGTAGTACCAAACAGGGGGACGAGCAGTACTTC. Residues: CASSTKQGDEQYF.

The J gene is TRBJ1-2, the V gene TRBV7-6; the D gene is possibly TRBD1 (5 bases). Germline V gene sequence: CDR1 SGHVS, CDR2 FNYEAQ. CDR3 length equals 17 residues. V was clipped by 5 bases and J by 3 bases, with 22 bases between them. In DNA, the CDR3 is TGTGCCAGCAGCCTTTTCTTGGAGGGGACGGGTTACTATGGCTACACCTTC. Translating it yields CASSLFLEGTGYYGYTF.

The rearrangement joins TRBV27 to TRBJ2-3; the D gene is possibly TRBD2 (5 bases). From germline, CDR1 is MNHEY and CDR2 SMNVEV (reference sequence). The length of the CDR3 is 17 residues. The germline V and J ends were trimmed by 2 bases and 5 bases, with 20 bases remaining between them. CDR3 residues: CASSLQPPTSHRDTQYF. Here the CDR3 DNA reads TGTGCCAGCAGTTTACAGCCTCCAACTAGTCACCGAGATACGCAGTATTTT.

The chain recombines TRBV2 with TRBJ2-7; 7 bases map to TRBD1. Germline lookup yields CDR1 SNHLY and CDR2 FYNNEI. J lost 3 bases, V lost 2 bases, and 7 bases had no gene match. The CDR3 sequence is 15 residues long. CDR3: CASSETGTANYEQYF. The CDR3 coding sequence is TGTGCCAGCAGTGAAACCGGGACAGCGAACTACGAGCAGTACTTC.

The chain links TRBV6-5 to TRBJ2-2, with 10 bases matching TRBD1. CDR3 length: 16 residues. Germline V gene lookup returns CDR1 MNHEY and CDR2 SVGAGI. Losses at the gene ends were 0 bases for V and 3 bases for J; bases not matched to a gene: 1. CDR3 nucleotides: TGTGCCAGCAGTTACTCGGGACAGGGGTACACCGGGGAGCTGTTTTTT. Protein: CASSYSGQGYTGELFF.

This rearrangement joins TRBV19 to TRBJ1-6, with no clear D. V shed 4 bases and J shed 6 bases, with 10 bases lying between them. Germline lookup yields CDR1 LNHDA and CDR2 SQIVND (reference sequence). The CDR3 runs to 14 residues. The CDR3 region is CASSKITSNSPLHF. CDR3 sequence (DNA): TGTGCCAGTAGTAAAATCACAAGTAATTCACCCCTCCACTTT.

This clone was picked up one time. CDR3 amino acids: CASSIGQTSNQPQHF. The DNA of the CDR3 is TGTGCCAGCAGTATAGGACAGACCAGCAATCAGCCCCAGCATTTT. V and J are TRBV6-6 and TRBJ1-5; a possible D gene is TRBD1 (6 bases). Deletions cut 5 bases from V and 1 base from J, with 12 bases between. The CDR3 runs to 15 residues. Per germline, CDR1 MNHNY and CDR2 SVGAGI (reference sequence).

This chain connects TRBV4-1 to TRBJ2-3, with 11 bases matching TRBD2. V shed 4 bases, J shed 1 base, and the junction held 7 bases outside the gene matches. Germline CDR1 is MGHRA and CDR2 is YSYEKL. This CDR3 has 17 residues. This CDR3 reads CASSPARLAGRTDTQYF. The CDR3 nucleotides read TGCGCCAGCAGCCCCGCACGACTAGCGGGACGCACAGATACGCAGTATTTT.

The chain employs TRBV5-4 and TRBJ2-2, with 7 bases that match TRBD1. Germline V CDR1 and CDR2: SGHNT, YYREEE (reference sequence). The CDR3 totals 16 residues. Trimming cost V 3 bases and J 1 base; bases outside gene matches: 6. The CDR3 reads CASSYPGQKNTGELFF. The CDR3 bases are TGTGCCAGCAGCTACCCGGGACAGAAGAACACCGGGGAGCTGTTTTTT. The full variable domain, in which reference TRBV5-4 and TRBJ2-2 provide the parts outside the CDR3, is ETGVTQSPTHLIKTRGQQVTLRCSSQSGHNTVSWYQQALGQGPQFIFQYYREEENGRGNFPPRFSGLQFPNYSSELNVNALELDDSALYLCASSYPGQKNTGELFFGEGSRLTVL.

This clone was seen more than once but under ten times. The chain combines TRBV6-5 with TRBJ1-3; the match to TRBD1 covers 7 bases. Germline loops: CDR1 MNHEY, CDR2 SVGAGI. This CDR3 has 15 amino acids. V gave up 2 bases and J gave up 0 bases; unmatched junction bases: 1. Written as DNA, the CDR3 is TGTGCCAGCAGTTACGGGACAGACTCTGGAAACACCATATATTTT. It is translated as CASSYGTDSGNTIYF.

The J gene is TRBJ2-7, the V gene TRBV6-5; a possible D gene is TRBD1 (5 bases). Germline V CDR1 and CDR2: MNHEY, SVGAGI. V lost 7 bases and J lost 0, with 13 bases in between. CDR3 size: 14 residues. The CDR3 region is CASTDSYRSYEQYF. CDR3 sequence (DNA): TGTGCCAGCACCGACAGCTATCGCTCCTACGAGCAGTACTTC.

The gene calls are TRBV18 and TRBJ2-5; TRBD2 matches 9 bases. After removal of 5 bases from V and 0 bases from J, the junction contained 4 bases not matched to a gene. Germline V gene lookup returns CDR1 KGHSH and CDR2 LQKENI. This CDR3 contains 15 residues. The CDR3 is CASSTLAGNQETQYF. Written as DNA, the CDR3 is TGTGCCAGCTCAACGCTAGCGGGGAACCAAGAGACCCAGTACTTC.

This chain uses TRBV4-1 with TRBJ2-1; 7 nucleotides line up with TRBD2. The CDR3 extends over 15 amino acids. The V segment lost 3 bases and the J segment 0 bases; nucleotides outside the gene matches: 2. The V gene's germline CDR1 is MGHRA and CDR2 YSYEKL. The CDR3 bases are TGCGCCAGCAGCCACCTAGCGGTCTCCTACAATGAGCAGTTCTTC. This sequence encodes CASSHLAVSYNEQFF.

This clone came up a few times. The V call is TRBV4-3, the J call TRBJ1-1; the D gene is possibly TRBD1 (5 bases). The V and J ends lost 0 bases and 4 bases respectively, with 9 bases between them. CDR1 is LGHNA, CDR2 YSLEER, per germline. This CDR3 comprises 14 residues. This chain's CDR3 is CASSQEAGITEAFF. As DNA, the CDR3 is TGCGCCAGCAGCCAAGAGGCAGGGATCACTGAAGCTTTCTTT.

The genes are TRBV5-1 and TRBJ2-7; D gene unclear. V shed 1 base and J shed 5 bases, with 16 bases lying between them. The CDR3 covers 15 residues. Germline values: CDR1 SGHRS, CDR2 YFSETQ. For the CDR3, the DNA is TGCGCCAGCAGCTTGAACCCAGCGAAGCTCCACGAGCAGTACTTC. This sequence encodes CASSLNPAKLHEQYF.

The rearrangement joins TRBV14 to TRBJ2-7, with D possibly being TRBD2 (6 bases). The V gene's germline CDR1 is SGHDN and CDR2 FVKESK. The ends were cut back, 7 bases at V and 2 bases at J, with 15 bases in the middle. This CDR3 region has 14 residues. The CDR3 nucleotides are TGTGCCAGCACCCCAGCGGGTGGGACCTACGAGCAGTACTTC. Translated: CASTPAGGTYEQYF.